Listed here are 8 T cell receptor beta chains from one sample, sequenced in a study of OX40 agonist ivuxolimab in advanced cancers. Only in-frame clones appear in the TCRdb table, and some are missing; sequencing was by immunoSEQ multiplex PCR. Here the sample spans fewer than 85,000 clones, approximately 82% being singletons. Sequencing was performed on CD4+ or CD8+ T cells sorted from blood, taken in a trial of the OX40 agonist ivuxolimab. The source of these receptors is an adult with an advanced solid tumor such as melanoma, head and neck, liver or kidney cancer.

This rearrangement joins TRBV5-6 to TRBJ2-5; TRBD1 matches 7 bases. The V segment lost 4 bases and the J segment 2 bases; nucleotides outside the gene matches: 5. This CDR3 contains 14 residues. CDR1 SGHDT and CDR2 YYEEEE come from the germline V gene. Here the CDR3 reads CASSRIQGQETQYF. CDR3 nucleotide sequence: TGTGCCAGCAGCCGTATACAGGGGCAAGAGACCCAGTACTTC.

The CDR3 bases are TGCGCCAGCAGCTTGGGGCAGGGGCAAAGTGAAAAACTGTTTTTT. Amino acids: CASSLGQGQSEKLFF. The rearrangement links TRBV5-1 to TRBJ1-4, with D possibly being TRBD1 (6 bases). V was trimmed by 0 bases and J by 7 bases, leaving 13 bases between them. The CDR3 covers 15 residues. Looked up from germline, CDR1 is SGHRS and CDR2 is YFSETQ.

The CDR3 sequence is CASSSGTGFIQYF. The CDR3 DNA follows: TGTGCCAGCAGTTCCGGGACAGGGTTTATTCAGTACTTC. The genes are TRBV6-6 and TRBJ2-4; TRBD1 aligns across 9 bases. This CDR3 has 13 residues. The V segment lost 4 bases and the J segment 10 bases; nucleotides outside the gene matches: 5. Germline V CDR1 and CDR2: MNHNY, SVGAGI (reference sequence).

The chain employs TRBV5-4 and TRBJ2-5, with 12 bases lining up with TRBD2. V shed 7 bases, J shed 1 base, and the junction held 5 bases outside the gene matches. The germline V gene has CDR1 SGHNT and CDR2 YYREEE (reference sequence). CDR3 length: 15 residues. The CDR3 spells CASQTSGGSQETQYF. DNA of the CDR3: TGTGCCAGCCAGACTAGCGGGGGATCCCAAGAGACCCAGTACTTC.

The genes are TRBV19 and TRBJ1-5; the D gene is possibly TRBD1 (5 bases). The length of the CDR3 is 12 residues. Germline CDR1 LNHDA, CDR2 SQIVND (reference sequence). V dropped 6 bases and J dropped 3 bases, with 6 bases sitting between them. The CDR3 here is CASRGLNQPQHF. CDR3 coding DNA: TGTGCCAGTAGGGGGCTCAATCAGCCCCAGCATTTT.

The chain couples TRBV19 to TRBJ1-5, with 9 nucleotides matching TRBD1. The ends lost 10 bases at V and 3 bases at J; junction bases unmatched: 7. Germline CDR1 reads LNHDA; CDR2 reads SQIVND (reference sequence). CDR3 length equals 14 residues. This CDR3 reads CATSGTGNNQPQHF. CDR3 bases: TGTGCCACTAGCGGGACAGGGAACAATCAGCCCCAGCATTTT. Combining the CDR3 with reference TRBV19 and TRBJ1-5 gives the whole variable domain DGGITQSPKYLFRKEGQNVTLSCEQNLNHDAMYWYRQDPGQGLRLIYYSQIVNDFQKGDIAEGYSVSREKKESFPLTVTSAQKNPTAFYLCATSGTGNNQPQHFGDGTRLSIL.

The J gene is TRBJ2-6, the V gene TRBV7-9; a weak D match, TRBD1 (6 bases). This CDR3 is built from 17 residues. Trimming pared 1 base from V and 2 bases from J, leaving 12 bases between. Germline CDR1 is SEHNR and CDR2 is FQNEAQ (reference sequence). CDR3 in amino acids: CASSLVSGAPGANVLTF. For the CDR3, the DNA is TGTGCCAGCAGCTTAGTATCAGGGGCCCCTGGGGCCAACGTCCTGACTTTC. Full variable domain (missing parts from reference TRBV7-9 and TRBJ2-6): DTGVSQNPRHKITKRGQNVTFRCDPISEHNRLYWYRQTLGQGPEFLTYFQNEAQLEKSRLLSDRFSAERPKGSFSTLEIQRTEQGDSAMYLCASSLVSGAPGANVLTFGAGSRLTVL.

As for this clone: A read error may produce the germline difference seen at one junction end. The genes are TRBV7-7 and TRBJ2-2; D possibly corresponds to TRBD1 (6 bases). The CDR3 spans 14 residues. Germline loops: CDR1 SSHAT, CDR2 FNYEAQ (reference sequence). The CDR3 loop is CASSSQGFTGELFF. The CDR3 region has the DNA TGTGCTAGCAGCTCCCAGGGGTTCACCGGGGAGCTGTTTTTT.